This T cell receptor beta chain is drawn from a study of CD8 T cells in ankylosing spondylitis. Study findings and constraints: Disease-linked clones were reportedly significantly enriched in matched ankylosing spondylitis synovial fluid. The study identified a TCR beta motif of under ten highly homologous variants that appeared characteristic of ankylosing spondylitis blood.

Many counts were recorded for this clonotype. Antigen unknown. This CDR3 spans 16 amino acids. With V trimmed by 5 bases and J by 7 bases, 14 bases remained unmatched. Molecular-barcoded quantitative 5'-RACE produced these TCR beta libraries. TCRdb itself ran the 5' RACE reads through MiXCR, one entry per CDR3 protein. The table has 200,000 to 250,000 distinct CDR3 sequences, 8% to 9% seen once. The chain carries TRBV12-3 or TRBV12-4 and TRBJ1-5; the match to TRBD1 covers 7 bases. Material for sequencing was blood, either unsorted or a sorted T cell fraction (not recorded which). This receptor was obtained from a female donor with ankylosing spondylitis or in good health (not recorded which). CDR3 in DNA: TGTGCCAGCAGTCCTATTAACCGACAGGGACTCCAGCCCCAGCATTTT. Translated: CASSPINRQGLQPQHF.